This T cell receptor beta chain was sequenced in a study of metastatic and nonmetastatic thyroid tumors. Across the study: Malignant and benign thyroid patients had repertoires compared in peripheral blood and tumor or nodule tissue. Overall study findings and caveats: Within blood and tumor, benign nodules reportedly had significantly lower TCR beta diversity than malignant thyroid tumors did.

Before thyroid surgery, none of the patients had received any treatment. Methods used by the authors: CDR3 differences across clinicopathological groups were used to build a distant-metastasis classifier for papillary thyroid cancer. Via MiXCR, TCRdb re-called the PCR reads. For this entry, the V and J calls and clone size follow TCRdb and not the study's own pipeline. The data hold approximately 8,000 clones, with 27% observed a single time. This clone was found many times. Antigen unknown. This TCR came from a female donor with papillary thyroid cancer or a benign thyroid nodule (not recorded which). Some clones in this sample may be carry-over from other donors' samples. Sample: adjacent normal tissue.

In DNA form, the CDR3 reads TGTGCCAGCAGCCAGGGGGAAGAGACCCAGTACTTC. Translating gives CASSQGEETQYF. The chain carries TRBV3-1 and TRBJ2-5; the D call may be TRBD1 or TRBD2 (5 bases each). Germline lookup yields CDR1 LGHDT and CDR2 YNNKEL (reference sequence). This CDR3 spans 12 amino acids. Between the trimmed V and J ends, which lost 3 bases and 3 bases, there was a span of 5 bases.